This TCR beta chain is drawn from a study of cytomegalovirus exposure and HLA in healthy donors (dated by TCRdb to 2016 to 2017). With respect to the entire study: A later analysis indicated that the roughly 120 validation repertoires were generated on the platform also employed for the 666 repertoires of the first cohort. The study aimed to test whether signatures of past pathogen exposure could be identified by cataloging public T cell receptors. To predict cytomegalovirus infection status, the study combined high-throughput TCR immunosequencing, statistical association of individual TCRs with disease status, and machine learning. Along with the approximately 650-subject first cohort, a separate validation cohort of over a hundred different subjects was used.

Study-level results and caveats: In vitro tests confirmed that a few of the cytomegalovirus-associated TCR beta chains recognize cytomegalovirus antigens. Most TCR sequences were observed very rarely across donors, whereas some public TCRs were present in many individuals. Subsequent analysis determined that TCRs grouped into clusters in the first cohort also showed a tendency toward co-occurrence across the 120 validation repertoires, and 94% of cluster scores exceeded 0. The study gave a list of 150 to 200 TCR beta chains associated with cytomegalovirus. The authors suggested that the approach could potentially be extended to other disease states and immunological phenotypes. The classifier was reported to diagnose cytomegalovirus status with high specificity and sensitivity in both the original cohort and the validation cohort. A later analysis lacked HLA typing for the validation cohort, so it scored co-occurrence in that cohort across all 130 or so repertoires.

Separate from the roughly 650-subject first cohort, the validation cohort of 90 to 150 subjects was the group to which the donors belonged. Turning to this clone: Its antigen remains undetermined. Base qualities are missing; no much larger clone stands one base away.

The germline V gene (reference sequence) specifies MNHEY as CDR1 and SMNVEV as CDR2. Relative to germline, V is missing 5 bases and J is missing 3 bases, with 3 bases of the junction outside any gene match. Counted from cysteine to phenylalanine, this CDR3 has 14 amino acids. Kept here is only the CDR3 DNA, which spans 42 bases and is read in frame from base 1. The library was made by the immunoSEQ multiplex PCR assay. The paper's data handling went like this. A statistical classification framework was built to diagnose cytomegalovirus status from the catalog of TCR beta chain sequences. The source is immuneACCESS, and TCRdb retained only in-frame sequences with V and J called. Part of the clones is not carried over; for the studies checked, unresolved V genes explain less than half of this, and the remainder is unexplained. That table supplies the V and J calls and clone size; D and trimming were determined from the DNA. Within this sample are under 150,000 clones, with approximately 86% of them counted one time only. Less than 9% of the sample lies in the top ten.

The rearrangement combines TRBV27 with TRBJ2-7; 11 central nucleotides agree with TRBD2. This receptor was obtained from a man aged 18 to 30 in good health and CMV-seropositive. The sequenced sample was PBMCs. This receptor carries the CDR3 CASSPLAGVYEQYF. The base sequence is TGTGCCAGCAGTCCACTAGCGGGAGTCTACGAGCAGTACTTC.